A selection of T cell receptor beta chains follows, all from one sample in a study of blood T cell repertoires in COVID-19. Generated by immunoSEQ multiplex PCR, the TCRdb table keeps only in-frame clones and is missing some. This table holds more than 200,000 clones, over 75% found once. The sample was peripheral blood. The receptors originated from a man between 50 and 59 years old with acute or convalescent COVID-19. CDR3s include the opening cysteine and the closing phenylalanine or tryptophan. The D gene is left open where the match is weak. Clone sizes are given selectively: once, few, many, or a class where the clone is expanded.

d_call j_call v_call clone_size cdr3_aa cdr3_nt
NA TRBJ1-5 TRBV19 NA CASRRQSNQPQHF TGTGCCAGCAGGAGACAGAGCAATCAGCCCCAGCATTTT
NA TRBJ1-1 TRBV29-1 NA CSGRGGGRTEAFF TGCAGCGGCCGTGGGGGGGGAAGGACTGAAGCTTTCTTT
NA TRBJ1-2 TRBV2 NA CASSVQGTNYGYTF TGTGCCAGCAGTGTCCAGGGAACTAACTATGGCTACACCTTC
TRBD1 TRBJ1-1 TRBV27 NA CASSSPQGGLVNTEAFF TGTGCCAGCAGTTCCCCACAGGGGGGATTGGTGAACACTGAAGCTTTCTTT
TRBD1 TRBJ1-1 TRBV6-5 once CASSYSGTGNTEAFF TGTGCCAGCAGTTACTCAGGGACAGGGAACACTGAAGCTTTCTTT
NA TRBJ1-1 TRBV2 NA CASSAGSKAFF TGTGCCAGCAGTGCGGGATCAAAAGCTTTCTTT
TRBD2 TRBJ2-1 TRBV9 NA CASSTRLAGAYNEQFF TGTGCCAGCAGCACCCGACTAGCGGGTGCTTACAATGAGCAGTTCTTC
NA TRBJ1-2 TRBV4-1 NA CASSQDLGLGGNGYTF TGCGCCAGCAGCCAAGATCTAGGTCTTGGGGGGAATGGCTACACCTTC
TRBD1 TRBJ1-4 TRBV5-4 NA CASSPDRGGNEKLFF TGTGCCAGCAGCCCGGACAGGGGCGGTAATGAAAAACTGTTTTTT
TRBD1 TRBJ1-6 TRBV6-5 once CASSYSTGTRGPLHF TGTGCCAGCAGTTACTCGACAGGGACAAGGGGTCCCCTCCACTTT
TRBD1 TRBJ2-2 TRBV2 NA CATPTGTANTGELFF TGTGCCACCCCAACCGGGACAGCGAACACCGGGGAGCTGTTTTTT
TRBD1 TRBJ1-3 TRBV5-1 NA CASRTGAGNTIYF TGCGCCAGCAGGACAGGGGCTGGAAACACCATATATTTT
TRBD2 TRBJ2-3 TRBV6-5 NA CASTFRGGRDTQYF TGTGCCAGCACTTTTCGCGGGGGTAGGGATACGCAGTATTTT
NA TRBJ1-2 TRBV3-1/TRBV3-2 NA CASSQDLSQGNYGYTF TGTGCCAGCAGCCAAGATTTGAGTCAGGGCAACTATGGCTACACCTTC
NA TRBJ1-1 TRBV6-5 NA CASRGETMNTEAFF TGTGCCAGCAGGGGTGAGACTATGAACACTGAAGCTTTCTTT
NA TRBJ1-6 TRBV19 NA CASSPEPPSGEVGSPLHF TGTGCCAGTAGCCCGGAACCACCAAGCGGAGAAGTAGGTTCACCCCTCCACTTT
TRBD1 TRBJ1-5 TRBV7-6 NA CASSLADRGNQPQHF TGTGCCAGCAGCTTAGCGGACAGGGGGAATCAGCCCCAGCATTTT
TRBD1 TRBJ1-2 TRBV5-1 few CASSLTGGLTYGYTF TGCGCCAGCAGCTTGACAGGGGGCCTCACCTATGGCTACACCTTC
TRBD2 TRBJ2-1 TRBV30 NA CAWRGLAVGNEQFF TGTGCCTGGAGAGGACTAGCGGTGGGCAATGAGCAGTTCTTC
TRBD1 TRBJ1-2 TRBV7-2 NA CASSWTGLEHGYTF TGTGCCAGCAGCTGGACAGGGTTAGAACATGGCTACACCTTC
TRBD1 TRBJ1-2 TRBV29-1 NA CSVEGDRVDGYTF TGCAGCGTTGAAGGGGACAGGGTGGATGGCTACACCTTC
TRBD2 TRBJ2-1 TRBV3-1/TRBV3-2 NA CASSPTAGGREQFF TGTGCCAGCAGCCCCACGGCGGGGGGCCGTGAGCAGTTCTTC
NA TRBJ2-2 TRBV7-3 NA CASSLTPGVGELFF TGTGCCAGCAGCTTAACACCGGGGGTCGGGGAGCTGTTTTTT
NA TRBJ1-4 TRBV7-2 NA CASSLVAGTNEKLFF TGTGCCAGCAGCTTAGTCGCAGGAACTAATGAAAAACTGTTTTTT
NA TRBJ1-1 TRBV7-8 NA CASSLEGGRDTEAFF TGTGCCAGCAGCTTAGAAGGGGGTCGGGACACTGAAGCTTTCTTT
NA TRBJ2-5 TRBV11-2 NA CASRAIGGGGETQYF TGTGCCAGCAGGGCAATCGGCGGGGGCGGAGAGACCCAGTACTTC
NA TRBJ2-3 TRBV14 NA CASSKDPGGTDTQYF TGTGCCAGCAGCAAAGATCCAGGGGGCACAGATACGCAGTATTTT
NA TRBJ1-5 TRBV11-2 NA CASSLGEGQPQHF TGTGCCAGCAGCTTAGGGGAGGGACAGCCCCAGCATTTT
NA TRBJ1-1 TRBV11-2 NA CASSLDRRTEAFF TGTGCCAGCAGCTTAGACAGGAGGACTGAAGCTTTCTTT
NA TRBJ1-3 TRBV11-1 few CASSQGSGTNTIYF TGTGCCAGCAGCCAGGGGTCCGGGACGAACACCATATATTTT